This TCR beta chain was recovered during a study of shared clonotypes between healthy human individuals. The table came from immunoSEQ multiplex PCR; TCRdb's copy has only in-frame clones and leaves some out. Of some 740,000 clones in the sample, 85% to 95% were seen once. Terminally differentiated effector memory CD45RA+ cells were excluded by CCR7 positive selection of CD45RO-negative cells. All of the donors resided in Nashville, Tennessee, and each was a Caucasian adult. The CDR3 has 14 residues. CDR1 and CDR2 (germline): MNHNY, SVGAGI (reference sequence). Trimming cost V 7 bases and J 5 bases, with 17 bases left between them.

The specimen was naive CD8+ T cells sorted from blood. The TCR comes from a man aged 30-40 years in good health. V usage is TRBV6-6 and J usage is TRBJ1-1, with D maybe TRBD1 (5 bases). In DNA, the CDR3 is TGTGCCAGCACCTTCTCAGGGCCAGGGACTGAAGCTTTCTTT. As protein: CASTFSGPGTEAFF.